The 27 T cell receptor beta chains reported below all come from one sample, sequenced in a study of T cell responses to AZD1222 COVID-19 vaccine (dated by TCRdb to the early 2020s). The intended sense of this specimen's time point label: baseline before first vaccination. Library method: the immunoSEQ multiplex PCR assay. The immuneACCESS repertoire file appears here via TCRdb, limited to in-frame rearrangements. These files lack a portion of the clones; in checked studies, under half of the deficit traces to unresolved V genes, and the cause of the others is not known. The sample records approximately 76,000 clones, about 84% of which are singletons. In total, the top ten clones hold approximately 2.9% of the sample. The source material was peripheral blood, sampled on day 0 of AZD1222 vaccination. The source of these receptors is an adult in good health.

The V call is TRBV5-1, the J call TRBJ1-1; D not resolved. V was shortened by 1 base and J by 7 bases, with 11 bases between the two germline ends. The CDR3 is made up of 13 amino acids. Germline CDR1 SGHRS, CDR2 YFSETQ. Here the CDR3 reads CASSLSEQGEAFF. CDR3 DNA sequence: TGCGCCAGCAGCTTGTCCGAACAAGGTGAAGCTTTCTTT.

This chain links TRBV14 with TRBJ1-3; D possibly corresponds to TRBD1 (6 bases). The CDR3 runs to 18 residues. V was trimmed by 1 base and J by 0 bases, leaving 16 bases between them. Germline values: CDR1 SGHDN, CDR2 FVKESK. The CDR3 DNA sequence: TGTGCCAGCAGCCAAGCAAACCCGGGACAACTCTCTGGAAACACCATATATTTT. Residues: CASSQANPGQLSGNTIYF.

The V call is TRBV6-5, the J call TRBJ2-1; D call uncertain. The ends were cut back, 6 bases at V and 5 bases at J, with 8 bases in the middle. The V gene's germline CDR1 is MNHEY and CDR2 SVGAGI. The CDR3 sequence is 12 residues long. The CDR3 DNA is TGTGCCAGCAGAGGGCGAAACAATGAGCAGTTCTTC. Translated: CASRGRNNEQFF.

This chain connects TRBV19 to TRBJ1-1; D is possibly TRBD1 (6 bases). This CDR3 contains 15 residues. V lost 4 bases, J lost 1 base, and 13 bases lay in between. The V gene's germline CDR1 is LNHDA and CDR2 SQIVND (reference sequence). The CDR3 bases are TGTGCCAGTAGTAAAGAGGACAGATGGAACACTGAAGCTTTCTTT. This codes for CASSKEDRWNTEAFF.

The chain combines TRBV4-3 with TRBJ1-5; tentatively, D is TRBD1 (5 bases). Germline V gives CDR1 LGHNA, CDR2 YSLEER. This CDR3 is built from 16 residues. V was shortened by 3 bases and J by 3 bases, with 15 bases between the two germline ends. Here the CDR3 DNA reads TGCGCCAGCAGCCATACAGAGGGGCCCCTCAATCAGCCCCAGCATTTT. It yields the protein CASSHTEGPLNQPQHF.

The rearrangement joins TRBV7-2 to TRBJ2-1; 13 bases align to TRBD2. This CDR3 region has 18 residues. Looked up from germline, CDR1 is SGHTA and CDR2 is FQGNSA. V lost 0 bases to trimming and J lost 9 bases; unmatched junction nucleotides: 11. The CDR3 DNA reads TGTGCCAGCAGCTTAGCAACTAGCGGGAGGGCCATCTTTCTTGAGCAGTTCTTC. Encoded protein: CASSLATSGRAIFLEQFF.

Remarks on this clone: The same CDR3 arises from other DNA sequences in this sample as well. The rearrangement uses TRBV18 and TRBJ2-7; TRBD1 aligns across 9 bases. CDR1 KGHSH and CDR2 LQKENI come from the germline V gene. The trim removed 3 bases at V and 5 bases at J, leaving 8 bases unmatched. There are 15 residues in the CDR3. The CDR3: CASSPPGQGGNEQYF. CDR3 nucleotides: TGTGCCAGCTCACCTCCGGGACAGGGAGGCAACGAGCAGTACTTC.

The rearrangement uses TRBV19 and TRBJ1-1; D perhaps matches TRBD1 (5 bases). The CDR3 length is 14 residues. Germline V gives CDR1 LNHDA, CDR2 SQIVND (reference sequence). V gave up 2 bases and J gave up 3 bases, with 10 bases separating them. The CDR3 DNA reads TGTGCCAGTAGTATACGTCGGGGGGACACTGAAGCTTTCTTT. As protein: CASSIRRGDTEAFF.

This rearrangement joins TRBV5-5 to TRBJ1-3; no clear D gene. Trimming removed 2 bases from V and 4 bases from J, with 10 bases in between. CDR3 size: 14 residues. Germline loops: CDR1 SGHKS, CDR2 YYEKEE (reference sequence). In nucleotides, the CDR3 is TGTGCCAGCAGCTTCGGGGTTGGCGGAAACACCATATATTTT. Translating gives CASSFGVGGNTIYF.

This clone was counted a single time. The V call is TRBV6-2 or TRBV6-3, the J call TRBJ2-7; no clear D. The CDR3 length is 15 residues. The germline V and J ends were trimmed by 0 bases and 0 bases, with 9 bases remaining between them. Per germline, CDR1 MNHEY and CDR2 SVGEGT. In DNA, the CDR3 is TGTGCCAGCAGTTACTCGTGGGCAGGCTCCTACGAGCAGTACTTC. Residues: CASSYSWAGSYEQYF.

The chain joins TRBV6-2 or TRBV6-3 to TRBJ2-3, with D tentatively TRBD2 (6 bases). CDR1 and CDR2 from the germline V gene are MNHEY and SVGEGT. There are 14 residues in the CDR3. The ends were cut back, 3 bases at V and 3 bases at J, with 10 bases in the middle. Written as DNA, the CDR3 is TGTGCCAGCAGTTATTTCGCGGGAACAGATACGCAGTATTTT. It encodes CASSYFAGTDTQYF.

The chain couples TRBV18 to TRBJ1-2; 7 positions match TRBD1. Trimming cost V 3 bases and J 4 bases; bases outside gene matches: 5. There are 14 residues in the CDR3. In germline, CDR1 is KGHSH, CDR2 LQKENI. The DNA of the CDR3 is TGTGCCAGCTCACCCGGACAGGCCCCCTATGGCTACACCTTC. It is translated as CASSPGQAPYGYTF.

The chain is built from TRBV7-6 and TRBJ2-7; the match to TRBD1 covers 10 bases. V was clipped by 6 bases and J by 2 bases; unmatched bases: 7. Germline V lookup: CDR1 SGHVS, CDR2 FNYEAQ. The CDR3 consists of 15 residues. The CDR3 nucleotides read TGTGCCAGCAGGCTCGGGACAGGGGAGCCCTACGAGCAGTACTTC. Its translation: CASRLGTGEPYEQYF.

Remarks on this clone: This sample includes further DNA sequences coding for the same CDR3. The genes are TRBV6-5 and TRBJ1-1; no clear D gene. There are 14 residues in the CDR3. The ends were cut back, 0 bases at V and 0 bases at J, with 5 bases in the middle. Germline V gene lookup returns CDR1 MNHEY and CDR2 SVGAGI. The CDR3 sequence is CASSYSTVNTEAFF. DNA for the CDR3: TGTGCCAGCAGTTACTCAACGGTGAACACTGAAGCTTTCTTT.

CDR3: CASSGTGGRRMNQPQHF. CDR3 coding DNA: TGTGCCAGCAGTGGGACAGGGGGCCGCCGCATGAATCAGCCCCAGCATTTT. The chain carries TRBV2 and TRBJ1-5; 11 nucleotides agree with TRBD1. This CDR3 comprises 17 residues. Germline CDR1 and CDR2: SNHLY and FYNNEI. V dropped 4 bases and J dropped 4; count of bases not matched to a gene: 9.

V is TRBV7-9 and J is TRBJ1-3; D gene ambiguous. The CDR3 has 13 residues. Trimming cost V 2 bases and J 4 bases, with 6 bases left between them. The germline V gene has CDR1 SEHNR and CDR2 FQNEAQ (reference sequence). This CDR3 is CASSLSQGNTIYF. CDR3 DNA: TGTGCCAGCAGCTTATCTCAGGGAAACACCATATATTTT.

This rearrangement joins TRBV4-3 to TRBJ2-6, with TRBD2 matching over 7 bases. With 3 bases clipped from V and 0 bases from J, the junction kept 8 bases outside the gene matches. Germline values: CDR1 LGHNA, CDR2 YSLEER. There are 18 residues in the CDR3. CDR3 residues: CASSHGDLAASGANVLTF. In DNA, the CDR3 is TGCGCCAGCAGCCATGGGGACCTAGCGGCCTCTGGGGCCAACGTCCTGACTTTC.

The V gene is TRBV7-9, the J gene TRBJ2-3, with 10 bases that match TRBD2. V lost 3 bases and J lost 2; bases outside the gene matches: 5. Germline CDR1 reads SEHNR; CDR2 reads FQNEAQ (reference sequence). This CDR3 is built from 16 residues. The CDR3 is CASSLLAGAATDTQYF. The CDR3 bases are TGTGCCAGCAGCTTGCTAGCGGGGGCCGCCACAGATACGCAGTATTTT.

This CDR3 is CASSLWTGLSTDTQYF. The CDR3 bases are TGTGCCAGCAGTTTATGGACAGGGTTATCCACAGATACGCAGTATTTT. The chain joins TRBV2 to TRBJ2-3; 8 nucleotides line up with TRBD1. This CDR3 region has 16 residues. With V trimmed by 5 bases and J by 2 bases, 9 bases remained unmatched. The germline CDR1 and CDR2 sequences are SNHLY and FYNNEI. Full variable domain (remainder filled in from reference TRBV2 and TRBJ2-3): EPEVTQTPSHQVTQMGQEVILRCVPISNHLYFYWYRQILGQKVEFLVSFYNNEISEKSEIFDDQFSVERPDGSNFTLKIRSTKLEDSAMYFCASSLWTGLSTDTQYFGPGTRLTVL.

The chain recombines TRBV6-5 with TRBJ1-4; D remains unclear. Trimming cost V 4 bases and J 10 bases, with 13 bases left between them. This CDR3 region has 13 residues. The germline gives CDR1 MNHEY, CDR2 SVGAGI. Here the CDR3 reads CASSSPGQGKLFF. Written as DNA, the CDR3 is TGTGCCAGCAGTTCGCCGGGCCAAGGAAAACTGTTTTTT.

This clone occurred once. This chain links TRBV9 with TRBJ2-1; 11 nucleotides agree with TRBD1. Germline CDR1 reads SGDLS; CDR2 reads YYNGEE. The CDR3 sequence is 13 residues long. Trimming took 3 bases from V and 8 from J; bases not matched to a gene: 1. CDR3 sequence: CASSAGQGDEQFF. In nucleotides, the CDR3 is TGTGCCAGCAGCGCGGGACAGGGGGATGAGCAGTTCTTC.

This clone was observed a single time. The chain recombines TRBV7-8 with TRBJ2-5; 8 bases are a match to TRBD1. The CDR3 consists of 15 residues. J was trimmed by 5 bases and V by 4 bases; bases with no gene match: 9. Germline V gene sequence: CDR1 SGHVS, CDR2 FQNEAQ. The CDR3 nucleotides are TGTGCCAGCAGCTCAACAGGGGGGAGGCGGGAGACCCAGTACTTC. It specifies CASSSTGGRRETQYF.

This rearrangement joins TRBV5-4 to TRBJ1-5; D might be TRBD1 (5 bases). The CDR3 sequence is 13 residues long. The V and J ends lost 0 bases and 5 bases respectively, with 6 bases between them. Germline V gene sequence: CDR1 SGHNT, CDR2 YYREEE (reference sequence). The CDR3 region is CASSLGGDQPQHF. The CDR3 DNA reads TGTGCCAGCAGCTTGGGAGGGGATCAGCCCCAGCATTTT.

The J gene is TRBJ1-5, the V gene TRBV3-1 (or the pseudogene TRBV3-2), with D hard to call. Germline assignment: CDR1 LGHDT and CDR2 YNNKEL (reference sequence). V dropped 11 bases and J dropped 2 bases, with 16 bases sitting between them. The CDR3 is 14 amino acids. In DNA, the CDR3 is TGTGCCTGGAGACATTACGGTCGCAATCAGCCCCAGCATTTT. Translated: CAWRHYGRNQPQHF.

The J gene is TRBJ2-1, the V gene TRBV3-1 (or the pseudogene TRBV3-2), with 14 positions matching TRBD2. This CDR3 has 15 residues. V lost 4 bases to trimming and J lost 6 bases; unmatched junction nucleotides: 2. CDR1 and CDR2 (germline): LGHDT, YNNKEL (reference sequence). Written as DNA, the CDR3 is TGTGCCAGCAGCCCAGGGACTAGCGGGGGCAATGAGCAGTTCTTC. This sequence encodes CASSPGTSGGNEQFF.

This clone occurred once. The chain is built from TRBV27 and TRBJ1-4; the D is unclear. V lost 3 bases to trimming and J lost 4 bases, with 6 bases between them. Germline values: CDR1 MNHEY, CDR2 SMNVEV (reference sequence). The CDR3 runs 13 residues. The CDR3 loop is CASSFHYNEKLFF. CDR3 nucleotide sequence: TGTGCCAGCAGTTTTCACTATAATGAAAAACTGTTTTTT.

The CDR3, as DNA: TGTGCCAGCAGCTTTCAGTGGGGGGGCTCCTACGAGCAGTACTTC. Its translation: CASSFQWGGSYEQYF. The V gene is TRBV7-2, the J gene TRBJ2-7, with 7 bases fitting TRBD2. Germline-derived CDR1 and CDR2 are SGHTA and FQGNSA. V was pared by 3 bases and J by 0 bases, with 5 bases of the junction left unmatched. This CDR3 is built from 15 residues.